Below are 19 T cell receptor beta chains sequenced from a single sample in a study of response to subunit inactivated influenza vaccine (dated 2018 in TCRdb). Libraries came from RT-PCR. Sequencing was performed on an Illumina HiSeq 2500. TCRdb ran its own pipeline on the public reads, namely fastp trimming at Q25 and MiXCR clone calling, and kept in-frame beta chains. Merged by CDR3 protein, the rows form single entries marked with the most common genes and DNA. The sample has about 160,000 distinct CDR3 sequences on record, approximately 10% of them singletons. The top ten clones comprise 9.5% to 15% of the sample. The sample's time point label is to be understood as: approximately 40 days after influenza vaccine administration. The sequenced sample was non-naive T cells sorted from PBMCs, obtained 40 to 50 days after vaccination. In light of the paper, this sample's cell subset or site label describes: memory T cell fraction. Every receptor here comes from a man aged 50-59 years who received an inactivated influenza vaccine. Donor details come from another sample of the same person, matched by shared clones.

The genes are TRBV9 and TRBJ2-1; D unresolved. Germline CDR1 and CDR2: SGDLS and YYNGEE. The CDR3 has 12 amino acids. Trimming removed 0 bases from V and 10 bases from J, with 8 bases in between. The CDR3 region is CASSVGNSEQFF. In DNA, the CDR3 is TGTGCCAGCAGCGTAGGAAATTCAGAGCAGTTCTTC.

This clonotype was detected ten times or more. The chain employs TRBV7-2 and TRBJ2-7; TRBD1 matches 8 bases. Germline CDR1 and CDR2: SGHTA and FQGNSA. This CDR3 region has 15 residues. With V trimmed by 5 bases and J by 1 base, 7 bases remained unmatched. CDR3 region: CASSRRTGGSYEQYF. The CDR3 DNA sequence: TGTGCCAGCAGCCGGCGAACAGGGGGTTCCTACGAGCAGTACTTC.

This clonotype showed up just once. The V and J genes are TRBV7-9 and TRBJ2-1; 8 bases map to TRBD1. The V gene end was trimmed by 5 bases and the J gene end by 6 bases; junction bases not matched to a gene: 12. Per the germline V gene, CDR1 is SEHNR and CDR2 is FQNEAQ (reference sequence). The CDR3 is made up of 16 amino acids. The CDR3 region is CASSPEWTGSGNEQFF. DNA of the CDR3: TGTGCCAGCAGCCCGGAGTGGACAGGGTCAGGCAATGAGCAGTTCTTC.

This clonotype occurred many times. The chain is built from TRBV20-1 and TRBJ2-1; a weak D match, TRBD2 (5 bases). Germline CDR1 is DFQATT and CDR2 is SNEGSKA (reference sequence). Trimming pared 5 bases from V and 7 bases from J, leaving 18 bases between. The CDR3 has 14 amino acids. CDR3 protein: CSAPPSTSGNEQFF. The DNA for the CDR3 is TGCAGTGCTCCCCCCTCAACCTCGGGAAATGAGCAGTTCTTC.

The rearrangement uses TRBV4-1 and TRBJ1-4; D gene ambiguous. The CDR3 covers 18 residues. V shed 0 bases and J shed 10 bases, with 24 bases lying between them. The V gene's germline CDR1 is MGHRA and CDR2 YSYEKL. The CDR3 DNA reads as TGCGCCAGCAGCCAAGAGGAAACGGCTGGGGTTTCCTCTCGAAAACTGTTTTTT. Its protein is CASSQEETAGVSSRKLFF.

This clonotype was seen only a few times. DNA for the CDR3: TGTGCCAGCAGCCAGGCAAAGCGGGAGAAGACCACAGATACGCAGTATTTT. It specifies CASSQAKREKTTDTQYF. The chain carries TRBV14 and TRBJ2-3, with 8 bases lining up with TRBD2. With V trimmed by 3 bases and J by 2 bases, 10 bases remained unmatched. Germline V gene lookup returns CDR1 SGHDN and CDR2 FVKESK. The CDR3 has 17 amino acids.

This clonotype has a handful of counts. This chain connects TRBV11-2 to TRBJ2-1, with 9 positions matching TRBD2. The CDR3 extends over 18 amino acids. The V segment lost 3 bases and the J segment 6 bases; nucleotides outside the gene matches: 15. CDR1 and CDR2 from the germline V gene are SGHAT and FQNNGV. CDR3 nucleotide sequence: TGTGCCAGCAGCTTGGGTTGGGGTAGCGGGAGTCGATCCAATGAGCAGTTCTTC. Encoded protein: CASSLGWGSGSRSNEQFF.

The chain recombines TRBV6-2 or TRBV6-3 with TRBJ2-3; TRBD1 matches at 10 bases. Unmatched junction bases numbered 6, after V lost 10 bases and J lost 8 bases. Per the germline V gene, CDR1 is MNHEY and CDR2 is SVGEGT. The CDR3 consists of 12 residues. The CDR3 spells CATMTGGSTQYF. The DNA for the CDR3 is TGTGCCACCATGACAGGGGGCTCTACGCAGTATTTT.

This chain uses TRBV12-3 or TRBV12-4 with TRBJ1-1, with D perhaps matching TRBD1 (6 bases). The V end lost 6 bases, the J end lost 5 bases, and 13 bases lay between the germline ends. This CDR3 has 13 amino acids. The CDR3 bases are TGTGCCAGCAGACTCCAGGGGTGGACTGAAGCTTTCTTT. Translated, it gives CASRLQGWTEAFF.

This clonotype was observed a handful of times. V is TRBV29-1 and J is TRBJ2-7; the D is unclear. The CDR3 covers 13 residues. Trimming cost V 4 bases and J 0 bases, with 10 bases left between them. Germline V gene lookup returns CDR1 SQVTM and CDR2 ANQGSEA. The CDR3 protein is CSVVAGVSYEQYF. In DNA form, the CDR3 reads TGCAGCGTTGTCGCTGGAGTCTCCTACGAGCAGTACTTC.

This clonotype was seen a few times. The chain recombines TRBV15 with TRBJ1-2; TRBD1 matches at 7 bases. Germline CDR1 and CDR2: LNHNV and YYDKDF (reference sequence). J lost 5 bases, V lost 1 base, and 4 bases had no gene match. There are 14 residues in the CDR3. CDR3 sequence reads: CATSRGGGNYGYTF. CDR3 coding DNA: TGTGCCACCAGCAGAGGAGGGGGCAATTATGGCTACACCTTC.

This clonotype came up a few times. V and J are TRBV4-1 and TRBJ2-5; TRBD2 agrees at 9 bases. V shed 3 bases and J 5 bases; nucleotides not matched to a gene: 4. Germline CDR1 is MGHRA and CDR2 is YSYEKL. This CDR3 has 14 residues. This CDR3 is CASSQRGGQETQYF. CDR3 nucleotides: TGCGCCAGCAGCCAGCGGGGGGGCCAGGAGACCCAGTACTTC.

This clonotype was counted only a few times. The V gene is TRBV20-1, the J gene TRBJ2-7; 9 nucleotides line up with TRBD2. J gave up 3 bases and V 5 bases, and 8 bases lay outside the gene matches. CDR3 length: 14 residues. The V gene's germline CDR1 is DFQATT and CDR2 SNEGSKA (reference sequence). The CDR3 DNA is TGCAGTGCTGGAAAAGCGGGGGGCCGCTACGAGCAGTACTTC. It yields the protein CSAGKAGGRYEQYF.

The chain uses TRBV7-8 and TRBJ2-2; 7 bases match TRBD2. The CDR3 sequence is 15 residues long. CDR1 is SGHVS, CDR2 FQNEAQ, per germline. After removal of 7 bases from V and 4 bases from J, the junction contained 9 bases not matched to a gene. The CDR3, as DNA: TGTGCCAGCACCCAGATAGCGGGCCCCACCGGGGAGCTGTTTTTT. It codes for CASTQIAGPTGELFF.

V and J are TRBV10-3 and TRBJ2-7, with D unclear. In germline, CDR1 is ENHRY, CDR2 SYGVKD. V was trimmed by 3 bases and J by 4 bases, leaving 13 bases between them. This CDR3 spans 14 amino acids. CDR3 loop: CAISDKGSKYEQYF. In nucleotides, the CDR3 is TGTGCCATCAGTGATAAGGGATCCAAATACGAGCAGTACTTC.

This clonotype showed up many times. CDR3 amino acids: CASSFSGVANTEAFF. The CDR3, as DNA: TGTGCCAGCAGCTTCTCGGGAGTCGCGAACACTGAAGCTTTCTTT. This rearrangement joins TRBV5-8 to TRBJ1-1; D is ambiguous. V lost 2 bases, J lost 1 base, and 12 bases lay in between. CDR1 is SGHTS, CDR2 YDEGEE, per germline. This CDR3 comprises 15 residues.

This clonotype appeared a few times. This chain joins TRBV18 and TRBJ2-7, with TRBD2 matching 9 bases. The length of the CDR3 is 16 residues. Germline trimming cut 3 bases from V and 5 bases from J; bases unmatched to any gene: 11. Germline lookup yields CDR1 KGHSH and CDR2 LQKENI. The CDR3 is CASSPPMAGGPHEQYF. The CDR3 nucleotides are TGTGCCAGCTCACCGCCCATGGCGGGAGGGCCCCACGAGCAGTACTTC.

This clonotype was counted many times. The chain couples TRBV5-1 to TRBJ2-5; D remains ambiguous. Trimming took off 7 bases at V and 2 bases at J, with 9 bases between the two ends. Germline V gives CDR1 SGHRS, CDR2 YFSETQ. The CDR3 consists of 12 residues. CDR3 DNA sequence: TGCGCCAGCCGGCAAGAGCAAGAGACCCAGTACTTC. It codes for CASRQEQETQYF.

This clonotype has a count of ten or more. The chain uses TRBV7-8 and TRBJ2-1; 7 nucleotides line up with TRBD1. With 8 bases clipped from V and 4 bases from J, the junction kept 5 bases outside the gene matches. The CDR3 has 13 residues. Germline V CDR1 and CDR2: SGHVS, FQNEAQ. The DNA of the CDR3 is TGTGCCAGCGGACAGGAAAGTTACAATGAGCAGTTCTTC. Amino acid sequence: CASGQESYNEQFF.